This T cell receptor (beta chain) was documented in a study of blood T cell repertoires in COVID-19. The wider study: Samples of COVID-19 (acute and convalescent) were obtained from the United States, Italy and Spain. The cDNA or gDNA used as material had been derived from T cells, B-cell-depleted T cells, or PBMCs.

Original handling: It was from reference gene primer amplification that nucleated cell counts were estimated. TCRdb keeps only in-frame clones here, not all; method: immunoSEQ multiplex PCR. V, J and clone size derive from that table, while D and trimming were established from the DNA sequence. The sample holds tens of thousands of clones, roughly 89% seen once. V lost 2 bases and J lost 8, with 7 bases in between. CDR3 length equals 12 residues. Germline CDR1 and CDR2: SEHNR and FQNEAQ (reference sequence). Specimen: peripheral blood. The clonotype originates from a man aged 80 or over with acute or convalescent COVID-19. The chain combines TRBV7-9 with TRBJ2-1; D is unclear. This CDR3 is CASSLMADEQFF. The CDR3 bases are TGTGCCAGCAGCTTAATGGCGGATGAGCAGTTCTTC.